This T cell receptor (beta chain) was identified in a study of prognosis after radiotherapy for stage I lung cancer. Study as a whole: Radiotherapy: SBRT, 3 to 5 fractions, biologically effective dose at least 100 Gy.

Study-wide results and limits: Between patients with and without metastases, TRBV and TRBJ gene usage reportedly differed. Among patients who developed distant metastases, Shannon entropy after stereotactic body radiation therapy was lower.

A remark on this clonotype: The antigen remains unidentified. A much bigger clone sits one base away, suggesting this may be a read error.

This CDR3 spans 16 amino acids. Germline V gene data show CDR1 as MNHEY and CDR2 as SVGEGT. V lost 6 bases and J 3 bases, leaving 21 bases between the germline ends. From genomic DNA, two-round multiplex PCR was used to amplify TCR beta CDR3. Used in first-round PCR were primers specific to each TRBV and TRBJ gene. MiXCR was run by TCRdb on the multiplex PCR reads, yielding one entry per CDR3 protein. The sample holds approximately 16,000 distinct CDR3 sequences, roughly 30% seen once. Each of two time points yielded around 5.9 milliliters of peripheral venous blood. This TCR was recovered from a donor of 50 years or more with non-small cell lung cancer. This material consisted of PBMCs, taken before or after stereotactic body radiation therapy (not recorded which). The rearrangement links TRBV6-2 or TRBV6-3 to TRBJ2-7; a weak D match, TRBD1 (6 bases). The CDR3 loop is CASSIPISDSNYEQYF. In nucleotides, the CDR3 is TGTGCCAGCAGCATCCCCATCTCGGACAGCAACTACGAGCAGTACTTC.